The sequence of this T cell receptor (beta chain) was determined in a study of T cell responses to AZD1222 COVID-19 vaccine. Concerning this clone: Antigen unknown.

Study outcomes and limitations: Recipients of two AZD1222 doses showed rising Spike-specific TCR breadth and depth. Unmutated variant regions reportedly attract nearly half of all spike-specific TCRs. Donors were mostly white British, more females; clonal diversity possibly underestimated.

This table comes from immunoSEQ multiplex PCR, and its TCRdb copy is limited to in-frame clones, with some not included. The data show about 150,000 clones, 90% seen once. Germline V lookup: CDR1 SGHNT, CDR2 YYREEE (reference sequence). The CDR3 runs 15 residues. Trimming pared 4 bases from V and 5 bases from J, leaving 15 bases between. The specimen comprised peripheral blood, sampled 28 days after the second AZD1222 dose. The source is an adult who received the AZD1222 COVID-19 vaccine. The chain combines TRBV5-4 with TRBJ1-4; no clear D gene. For the CDR3, the DNA is TGTGCCAGCAGCCCCTCCACGGCCAAGAATGAAAAACTGTTTTTT. Translation gives CASSPSTAKNEKLFF.